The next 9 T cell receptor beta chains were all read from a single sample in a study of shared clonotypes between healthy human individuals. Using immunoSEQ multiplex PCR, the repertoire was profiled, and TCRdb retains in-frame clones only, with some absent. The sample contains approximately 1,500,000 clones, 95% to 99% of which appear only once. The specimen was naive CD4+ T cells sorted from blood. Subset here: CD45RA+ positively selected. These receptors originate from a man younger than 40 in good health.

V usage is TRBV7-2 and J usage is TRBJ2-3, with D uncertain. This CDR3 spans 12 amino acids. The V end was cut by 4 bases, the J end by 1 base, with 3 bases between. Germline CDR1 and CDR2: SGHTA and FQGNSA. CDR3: CASSYRTDTQYF. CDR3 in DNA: TGTGCCAGCAGCTATCGCACAGATACGCAGTATTTT.

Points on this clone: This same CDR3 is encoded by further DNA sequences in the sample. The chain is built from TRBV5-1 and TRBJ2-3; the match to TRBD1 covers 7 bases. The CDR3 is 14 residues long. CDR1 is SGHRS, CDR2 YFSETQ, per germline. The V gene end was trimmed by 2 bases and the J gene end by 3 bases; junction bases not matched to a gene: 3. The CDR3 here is CASSFGTDTDTQYF. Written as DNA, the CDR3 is TGCGCCAGCAGCTTCGGGACAGATACAGATACGCAGTATTTT.

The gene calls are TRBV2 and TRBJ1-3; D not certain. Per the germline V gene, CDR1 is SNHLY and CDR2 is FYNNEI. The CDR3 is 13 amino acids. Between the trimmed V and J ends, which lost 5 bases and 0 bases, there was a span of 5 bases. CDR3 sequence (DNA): TGTGCCAGCAGTACAGCCTCTGGAAACACCATATATTTT. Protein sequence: CASSTASGNTIYF.

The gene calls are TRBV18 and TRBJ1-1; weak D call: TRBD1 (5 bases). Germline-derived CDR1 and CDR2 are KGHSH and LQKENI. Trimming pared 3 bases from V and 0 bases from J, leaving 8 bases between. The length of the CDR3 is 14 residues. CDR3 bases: TGTGCCAGCTCACCGGGGGTACTGAACACTGAAGCTTTCTTT. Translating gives CASSPGVLNTEAFF.

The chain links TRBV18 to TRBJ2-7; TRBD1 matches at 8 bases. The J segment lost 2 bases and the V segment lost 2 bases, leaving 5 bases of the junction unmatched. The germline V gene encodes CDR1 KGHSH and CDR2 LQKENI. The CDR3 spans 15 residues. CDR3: CASSPAPGQAYEQYF. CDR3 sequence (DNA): TGTGCCAGCTCACCAGCACCGGGACAGGCCTACGAGCAGTACTTC.

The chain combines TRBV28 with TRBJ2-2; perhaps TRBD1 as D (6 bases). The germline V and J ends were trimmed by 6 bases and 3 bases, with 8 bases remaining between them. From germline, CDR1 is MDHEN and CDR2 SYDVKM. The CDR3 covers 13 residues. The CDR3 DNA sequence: TGTGCCAGCAGACAGGGTCACACCGGGGAGCTGTTTTTT. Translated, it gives CASRQGHTGELFF.

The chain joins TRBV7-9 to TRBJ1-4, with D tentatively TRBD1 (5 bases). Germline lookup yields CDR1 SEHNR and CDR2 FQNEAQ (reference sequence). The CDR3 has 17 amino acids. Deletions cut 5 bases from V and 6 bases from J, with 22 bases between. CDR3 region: CASSPTFRGGVDEKLFF. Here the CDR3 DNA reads TGTGCCAGCAGCCCAACCTTTCGGGGAGGGGTAGATGAAAAACTGTTTTTT.

CDR3 in amino acids: CASSQGTGRGEKLFF. CDR3 nucleotide sequence: TGCGCCAGCAGCCAGGGGACGGGGAGAGGGGAAAAACTGTTTTTT. This chain links TRBV4-1 with TRBJ1-4, with D perhaps matching TRBD1 (5 bases). CDR3 length equals 15 residues. The germline V and J ends were trimmed by 3 bases and 8 bases, with 16 bases remaining between them. CDR1 and CDR2 from the germline V gene are MGHRA and YSYEKL.

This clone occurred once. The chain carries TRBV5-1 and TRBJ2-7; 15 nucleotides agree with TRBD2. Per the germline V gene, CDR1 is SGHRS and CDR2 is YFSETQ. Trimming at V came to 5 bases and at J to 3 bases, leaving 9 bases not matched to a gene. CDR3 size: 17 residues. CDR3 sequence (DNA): TGCGCCAGCAGTAGAGGACTAGCGGGAGGGCCCGGCTACGAGCAGTACTTC. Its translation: CASSRGLAGGPGYEQYF.